The next 17 T cell receptor beta chains were all read from a single sample in a study of identical twins. TCRdb reprocessed the 5' RACE reads via MiXCR and lists one record per CDR3 protein. Here the sample spans roughly 1.6 million distinct CDR3 sequences, around a third being singletons. The sequenced sample was cord blood. The receptor set was obtained from a newborn girl in good health.

This rearrangement joins TRBV24-1 to TRBJ2-5, with D possibly being TRBD2 (5 bases). Per the germline V gene, CDR1 is KGHDR and CDR2 is SFDVKD. The CDR3 runs to 16 residues. Trimming took 1 base from V and 11 from J, leaving 22 bases between them. The CDR3 nucleotides read TGTGCCACCAGTGATTTTCGCGGGCGGTCTAACAATGAGCAGTACTTC. This encodes CATSDFRGRSNNEQYF.

The chain joins TRBV5-5 to TRBJ1-1; D is unresolved. Germline assignment: CDR1 SGHKS and CDR2 YYEKEE (reference sequence). The CDR3 loop spans 13 amino acids. Trimming removed 2 bases at V and 6 bases at J, with 11 bases between. The CDR3: CASSFAHGAEAFF. The DNA for the CDR3 is TGTGCCAGCAGCTTTGCCCATGGCGCTGAAGCTTTCTTT.

CDR3 nucleotides: TGTGCCAGCAGTATGGACCCGGGACAGCGCAATCAGCCCCAGCATTTT. Translated, it gives CASSMDPGQRNQPQHF. The rearrangement joins TRBV2 to TRBJ1-5, with 7 nucleotides matching TRBD1. Germline V gene sequence: CDR1 SNHLY, CDR2 FYNNEI. With V trimmed by 5 bases and J by 2 bases, 9 bases remained unmatched. The length of the CDR3 is 16 residues.

This clonotype was detected a few times. The rearrangement joins TRBV6-6 to TRBJ1-2; no definite D call. The germline V and J ends were trimmed by 4 bases and 4 bases, with 13 bases remaining between them. The germline CDR1 and CDR2 sequences are MNHNY and SVGAGI (reference sequence). CDR3 size: 14 residues. The CDR3 protein is CASSSRALAYGYTF. For the CDR3, the DNA is TGTGCCAGCAGTTCCCGGGCCCTCGCCTATGGCTACACCTTC.

The rearrangement links TRBV2 to TRBJ2-5, with D unresolved. This CDR3 has 13 amino acids. V lost 3 bases to trimming and J lost 5 bases, with 10 bases between them. The germline CDR1 and CDR2 sequences are SNHLY and FYNNEI. CDR3 in DNA: TGTGCCAGCAGTGACGCCCGACGGGAGACCCAGTACTTC. Its protein product is CASSDARRETQYF. Full variable domain (remainder filled in from reference TRBV2 and TRBJ2-5): EPEVTQTPSHQVTQMGQEVILRCVPISNHLYFYWYRQILGQKVEFLVSFYNNEISEKSEIFDDQFSVERPDGSNFTLKIRSTKLEDSAMYFCASSDARRETQYFGPGTRLLVL.

This chain uses TRBV3-1 with TRBJ2-1; D ambiguous. CDR3 length: 18 residues. Trimming pared 0 bases from V and 5 bases from J, leaving 20 bases between. Germline CDR1 LGHDT, CDR2 YNNKEL (reference sequence). The CDR3 bases are TGTGCCAGCAGCCAAGATCCCGCGCCAGCGATGGTTGACAATGAGCAGTTCTTC. Encoded protein: CASSQDPAPAMVDNEQFF.

The chain uses TRBV6-1 and TRBJ2-5; D is unclear. The CDR3 runs to 14 residues. CDR1 and CDR2 from the germline V gene are MNHNS and SASEGT. Trimming cost V 1 base and J 0 bases, with 6 bases left between them. CDR3 residues: CASSEVADQETQYF. CDR3 nucleotide sequence: TGTGCCAGCAGTGAAGTGGCAGACCAAGAGACCCAGTACTTC.

The chain links TRBV18 to TRBJ2-5; D may be TRBD1 (5 bases). The germline gives CDR1 KGHSH, CDR2 LQKENI. CDR3 length: 14 residues. V was shortened by 3 bases and J by 3 bases, with 11 bases between the two germline ends. The CDR3 nucleotides are TGTGCCAGCTCACCCGGACACCTTGAAGAGACCCAGTACTTC. As protein: CASSPGHLEETQYF.

Remarks on this clonotype: A read error is possible here, since a much larger clone lies one base away. This chain joins TRBV29-1 and TRBJ2-7, with a weak D call TRBD1 (8 bases). Germline assignment: CDR1 SQVTM and CDR2 ANQGSEA. V was trimmed by 4 bases and J by 4 bases, leaving 14 bases between them. The CDR3 length is 13 residues. The CDR3: CSVGVQGGYEQYF. The DNA for the CDR3 is TGCAGCGTTGGTGTACAGGGGGGGTACGAGCAGTACTTC.

CDR3: CASSAQREGYNEQFF. CDR3 nucleotide sequence: TGTGCCAGTTCGGCCCAGCGGGAGGGGTACAATGAGCAGTTCTTC. The chain employs TRBV12-3 or TRBV12-4 and TRBJ2-1; the match to TRBD2 covers 10 bases. The V gene end was trimmed by 9 bases and the J gene end by 4 bases; junction bases not matched to a gene: 9. The CDR3 consists of 15 residues.

The chain recombines TRBV20-1 with TRBJ1-4; D may be TRBD1 (6 bases). The CDR3 is made up of 14 amino acids. CDR1 and CDR2 from the germline V gene are DFQATT and SNEGSKA (reference sequence). The germline V and J ends were trimmed by 3 bases and 10 bases, with 18 bases remaining between them. Here the CDR3 DNA reads TGCAGTGCTAGTTCCAACAGGGCTGAGGGAAAACTGTTTTTT. The encoded protein is CSASSNRAEGKLFF.

This clonotype was seen a few times. CDR3 DNA sequence: TGCAGTGCCATACTAGCGGGGGGTACGCAGTATTTT. Its translation: CSAILAGGTQYF. The chain is built from TRBV20-1 and TRBJ2-3, with 12 bases identical to TRBD2. Germline CDR1 is DFQATT and CDR2 is SNEGSKA (reference sequence). The CDR3 consists of 12 residues. Trimming at V came to 6 bases and at J to 8 bases, leaving 3 bases not matched to a gene.

This clonotype was found a few times. The genes are TRBV27 and TRBJ2-7; no reliable D call. Trimming shortened V by 3 bases and J by 5 bases, and 17 bases separated the two germline ends. This CDR3 contains 15 residues. Per the germline V gene, CDR1 is MNHEY and CDR2 is SMNVEV (reference sequence). Here the CDR3 reads CASSLGFEVLHEQYF. DNA for the CDR3: TGTGCCAGCAGTTTGGGTTTTGAGGTTCTCCACGAGCAGTACTTC.

This clonotype has a handful of counts. The chain employs TRBV12-3 or TRBV12-4 and TRBJ2-1, with 10 bases that match TRBD1. The CDR3 is 17 residues long. J was trimmed by 8 bases and V by 2 bases; bases with no gene match: 12. The CDR3 DNA is TGTGCCAGCAGTTTACCGACAGGGGGCTATCGCAGTTATGAGCAGTTCTTC. Protein: CASSLPTGGYRSYEQFF.

This clonotype was detected only once. The genes are TRBV12-3 or TRBV12-4 and TRBJ2-1; 8 bases agree with TRBD2. This CDR3 comprises 19 residues. V lost 3 bases to trimming and J lost 1 base; unmatched junction nucleotides: 14. The CDR3 region has the DNA TGTGCCAGCAGTTTGTTGGACATACGGGGGGGCTGGTCCTACAATGAGCAGTTCTTC. Translation: CASSLLDIRGGWSYNEQFF.

The chain joins TRBV12-3 or TRBV12-4 to TRBJ2-5; D may be TRBD1 (6 bases). V lost 8 bases and J lost 0, with 10 bases in between. This CDR3 is built from 13 residues. CDR3 region: CASCRQDQETQYF. Written as DNA, the CDR3 is TGTGCCAGCTGTCGACAGGACCAAGAGACCCAGTACTTC.

This clonotype has only a few counts. This rearrangement joins TRBV5-1 to TRBJ2-5; TRBD1 is a possible D gene (6 bases). V was shortened by 0 bases and J by 2 bases, with 14 bases between the two germline ends. The CDR3 totals 16 residues. Germline lookup yields CDR1 SGHRS and CDR2 YFSETQ. CDR3 region: CASSLVVGAKQETQYF. The DNA of the CDR3 is TGCGCCAGCAGCTTGGTGGTGGGGGCGAAACAAGAGACCCAGTACTTC.